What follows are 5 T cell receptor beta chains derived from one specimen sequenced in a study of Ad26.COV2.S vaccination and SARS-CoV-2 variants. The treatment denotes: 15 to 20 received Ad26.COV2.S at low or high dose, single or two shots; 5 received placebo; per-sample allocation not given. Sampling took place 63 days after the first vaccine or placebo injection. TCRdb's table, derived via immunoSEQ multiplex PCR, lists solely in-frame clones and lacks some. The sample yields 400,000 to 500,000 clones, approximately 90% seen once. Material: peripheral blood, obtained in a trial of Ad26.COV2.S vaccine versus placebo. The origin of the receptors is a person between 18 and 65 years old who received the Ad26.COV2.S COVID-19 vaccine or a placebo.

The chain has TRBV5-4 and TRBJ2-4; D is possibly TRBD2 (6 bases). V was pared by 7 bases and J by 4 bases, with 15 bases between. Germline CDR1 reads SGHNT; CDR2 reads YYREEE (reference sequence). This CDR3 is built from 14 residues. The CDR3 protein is CASRGWGTKNIQYF. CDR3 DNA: TGTGCCAGCCGGGGGTGGGGAACGAAAAACATTCAGTACTTC.

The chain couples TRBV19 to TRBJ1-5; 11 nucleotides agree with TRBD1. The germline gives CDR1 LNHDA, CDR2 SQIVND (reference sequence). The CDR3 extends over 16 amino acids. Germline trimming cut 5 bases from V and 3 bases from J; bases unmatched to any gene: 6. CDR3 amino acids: CASSQDRGRFNQPQHF. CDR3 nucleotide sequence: TGTGCCAGTAGTCAGGACAGGGGGCGTTTCAATCAGCCCCAGCATTTT.

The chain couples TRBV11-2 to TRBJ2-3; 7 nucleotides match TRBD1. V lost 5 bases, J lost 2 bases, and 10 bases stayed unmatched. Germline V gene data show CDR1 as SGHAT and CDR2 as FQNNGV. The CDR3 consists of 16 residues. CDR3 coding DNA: TGTGCCAGCAGCCCCGGGACAGATTACTACACAGATACGCAGTATTTT. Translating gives CASSPGTDYYTDTQYF.

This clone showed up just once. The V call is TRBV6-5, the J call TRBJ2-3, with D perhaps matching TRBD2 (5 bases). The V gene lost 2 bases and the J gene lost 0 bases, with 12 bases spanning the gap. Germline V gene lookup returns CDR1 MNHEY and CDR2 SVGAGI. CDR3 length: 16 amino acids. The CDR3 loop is CASSYAPRASTDTQYF. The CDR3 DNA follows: TGTGCCAGCAGTTACGCCCCGCGGGCCAGCACAGATACGCAGTATTTT.

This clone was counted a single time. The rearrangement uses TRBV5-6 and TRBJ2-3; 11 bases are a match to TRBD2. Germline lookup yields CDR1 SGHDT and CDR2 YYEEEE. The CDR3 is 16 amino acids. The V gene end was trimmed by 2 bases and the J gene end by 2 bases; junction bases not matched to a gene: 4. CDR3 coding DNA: TGTGCCAGCAGCTTCGTACTAGCGGGGGCCACAGATACGCAGTATTTT. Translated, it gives CASSFVLAGATDTQYF.